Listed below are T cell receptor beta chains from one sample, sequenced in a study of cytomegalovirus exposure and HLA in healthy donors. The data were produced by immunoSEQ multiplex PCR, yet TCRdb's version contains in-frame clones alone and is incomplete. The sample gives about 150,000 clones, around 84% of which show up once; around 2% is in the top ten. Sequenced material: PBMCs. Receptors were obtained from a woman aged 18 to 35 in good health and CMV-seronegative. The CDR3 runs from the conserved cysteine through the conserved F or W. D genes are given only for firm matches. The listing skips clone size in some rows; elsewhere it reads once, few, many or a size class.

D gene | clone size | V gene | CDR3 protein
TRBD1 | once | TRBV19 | CASSETDRGFSGNTIYF
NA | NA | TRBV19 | CASSIFRDLAQHF
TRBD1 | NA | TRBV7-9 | CASEPGDRGRPSPDTQYF
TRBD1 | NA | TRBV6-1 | CAIRTGGYEQYF
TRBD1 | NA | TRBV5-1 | CASGQGPYEQYF
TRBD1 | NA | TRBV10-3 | CAAKGQGGNIQYF
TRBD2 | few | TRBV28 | CASLGLANLNEQFF
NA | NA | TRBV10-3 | CAISESTVRGYGYTF
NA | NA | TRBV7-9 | CASSLVPRGYEQYF
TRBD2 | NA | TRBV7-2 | CASSLRSVAGGGEQYF
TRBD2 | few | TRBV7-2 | CASSLGAGEVYEQYF
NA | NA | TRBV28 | CASSSGQSGNTIYF
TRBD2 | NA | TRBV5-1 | CASSPGLADYSYNEQFF
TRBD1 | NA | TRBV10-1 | CASIITQGAPEATNEKLFF
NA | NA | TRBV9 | CASSVGLVGEQYF
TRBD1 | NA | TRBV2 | CASSGETGETAGNTIYF
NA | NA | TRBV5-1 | CASSYSGSPYEQYF
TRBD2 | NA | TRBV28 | CASSSGLAGADTPYEQYF
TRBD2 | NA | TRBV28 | CASSGTRGSGGSPYEQYF
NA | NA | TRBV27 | CATSRADTQYF
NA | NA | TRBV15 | CATSRGGGNTIYF
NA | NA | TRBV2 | CASSRAPDTGELFF
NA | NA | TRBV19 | CASSTGQPRSYNSPLHF
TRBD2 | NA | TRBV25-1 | CASSELGGRGADTQYF
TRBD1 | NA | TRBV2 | CASRKGQGPYEQYF
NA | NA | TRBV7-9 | CAASQDDDSSSYRSYEQYF
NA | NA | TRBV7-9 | CASSGEGRGSVYGYTF
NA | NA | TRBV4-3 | CASSQDLDFTQYF
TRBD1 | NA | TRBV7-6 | CASSLDTAGGTYEQYF
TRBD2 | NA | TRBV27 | CASSFRLAGVGHEQYF
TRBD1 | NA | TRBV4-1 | CASSQDKGASYEQYF
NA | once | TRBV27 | CASSSGLPGANVLTF
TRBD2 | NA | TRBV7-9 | CASSPTSGVSYNEQFF
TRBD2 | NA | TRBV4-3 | CASSQDSPGAGVVYEQYF
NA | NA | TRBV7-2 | CASSLVGWQGNGYTF
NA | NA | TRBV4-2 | CASSRPEPYDTQYF
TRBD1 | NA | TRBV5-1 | CASSRDRGSYEQYF
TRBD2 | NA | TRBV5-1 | CASSTVGGSQYNEQFF
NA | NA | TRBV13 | CASSLFEEQYF
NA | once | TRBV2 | CASSEYTSWTGELFF
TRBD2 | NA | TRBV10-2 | CASSESGLAGRNRYEQYF